This TCR beta chain was recorded in a study of vaccination effects on CD4 cells after COVID-19. The protocol was immunoSEQ multiplex PCR, while the TCRdb copy is restricted to in-frame clones and leaves out a portion. This sample has over 8,000 clones; around 74% occur once, and the top ten carry 10% to 14%. Trimming took off 0 bases at V and 1 base at J, with 13 bases between the two ends. Germline lookup yields CDR1 KGHSH and CDR2 LQKENI. The CDR3 loop spans 16 amino acids. Isolation of CD4+ T cells took place after nine to ten days of culture. Participants got two doses of BNT162b2 or mRNA-1273 vaccine. Remarks on this clone: The antigen remains undetermined.

This rearrangement joins TRBV18 to TRBJ2-7, with D perhaps matching TRBD1 (6 bases). The starting material was CD4+ T cells from PBMCs cultured without peptide, obtained after COVID-19 vaccination. The TCR originated in a human donor who received a COVID-19 vaccine. In DNA form, the CDR3 reads TGTGCCAGCTCACCACCGGGGGCAGGGGCGTCCTACGAGCAGTACTTC. Translating it yields CASSPPGAGASYEQYF.